This TCR beta chain was identified during a study of human T cells and chemical hapten exposure. The CDR3 is 14 residues long. The germline gives CDR1 KGHDR, CDR2 SFDVKD. With V trimmed by 5 bases and J by 4 bases, 4 bases remained unmatched. The time point denotes: patch test 2, 6 weeks after DPC sensitization. Treatment reported: therapeutic diphenylcyclopropenone sensitization with weekly scalp DPC. TCRdb reprocessed the RACE reads with MiXCR, giving one entry per CDR3 protein. The table includes 110,000 to 150,000 distinct CDR3 sequences, about 10% detected once. The sample here was whole blood, taken in connection with sensitization to the hapten diphenylcyclopropenone (DPC). This chain uses TRBV24-1 with TRBJ2-3; TRBD2 aligns across 8 bases. This receptor was identified in a woman between 45 and 65 years old with alopecia areata. Some clones in this sample may be carry-over from other donors' samples. The CDR3 DNA follows: TGTGCCACCAGTGGCCCACTAGCGGCAGATACGCAGTATTTT. Its protein is CATSGPLAADTQYF.